This T cell receptor beta chain was recovered during a study of OX40 agonist ivuxolimab in advanced cancers. Background on the study: Subjects had a mean age of around 63 years, with a range of about 23 to 85; around 83% were male.

Study-level results: Determination of antigen specificity was not performed for the expanded peripheral T cells. Low levels of normalized T-cell clonal expansion also appeared in some nonresponders.

Some clones are missing from TCRdb's copy, which holds only in-frame ones; the method was immunoSEQ multiplex PCR. The data show about 15,000 clones, roughly 65% seen once. Autoimmune disease history or systemic immunosuppression disqualified patients. As for this clone: As yet, its antigen is unknown.

Between the trimmed V and J ends, which lost 2 bases and 2 bases, there was a span of 12 bases. There are 15 residues in the CDR3. The V gene's germline CDR1 is MNHEY and CDR2 SVGAGI. The genes are TRBV6-5 and TRBJ1-1, with D possibly TRBD1 on 5 matching bases. Material: CD4+ or CD8+ T cells sorted from blood, obtained in a trial of the OX40 agonist ivuxolimab. The TCR originated in an adult with an advanced solid tumor such as melanoma, head and neck, liver or kidney cancer. CDR3 sequence: CASSYMGGGNTEAFF. DNA for the CDR3: TGTGCCAGCAGTTACATGGGGGGTGGCAACACTGAAGCTTTCTTT.